These 21 T cell receptor beta chains were all obtained from the same sample, sequenced in a study of cytomegalovirus exposure and HLA in healthy donors. This PCR relied on a set of 60 Vbeta primers and 13 Jbeta primers. Sequencing used immunoSEQ multiplex PCR; TCRdb keeps in-frame clones, though not all of them. The sample table includes just over 150,000 clones. The sample taken for sequencing was PBMCs. The receptors here all came from a woman in her fifties or sixties in good health and CMV-seronegative.

The chain carries TRBV4-3 and TRBJ2-1; 11 nucleotides align to TRBD1. V trimming: 2 bases; J trimming: 7 bases; junction bases outside the gene matches: 7. The CDR3 has 16 amino acids. Germline CDR1 LGHNA, CDR2 YSLEER. CDR3 residues: CASSQRPGQGVNEQFF. In DNA form, the CDR3 reads TGCGCCAGCAGCCAACGGCCGGGACAGGGGGTTAATGAGCAGTTCTTC.

The V and J genes are TRBV7-9 and TRBJ1-3; D uncertain. The CDR3 covers 14 residues. From germline, CDR1 is SEHNR and CDR2 FQNEAQ (reference sequence). V was shortened by 4 bases and J by 6 bases, with 13 bases between the two germline ends. CDR3 DNA sequence: TGTGCCAGCAGCTCGAATGCAGAAATAAACACCATATATTTT. Protein sequence: CASSSNAEINTIYF.

This chain uses TRBV6-6 with TRBJ1-5; D is uncertain. The CDR3 consists of 12 residues. From germline, CDR1 is MNHNY and CDR2 SVGAGI (reference sequence). V was shortened by 6 bases and J by 1 base, with 4 bases between the two germline ends. The CDR3 is CASSQSNQPQHF. As DNA, the CDR3 is TGTGCCAGCAGCCAAAGCAATCAGCCCCAGCATTTT.

The chain is built from TRBV6-5 and TRBJ2-3, with TRBD1 matching 8 bases. CDR3 size: 15 residues. J was trimmed by 1 base and V by 6 bases; bases with no gene match: 6. Germline V gene lookup returns CDR1 MNHEY and CDR2 SVGAGI. The CDR3: CASSDRGYRTDTQYF. The CDR3 nucleotides read TGTGCCAGCAGCGACAGGGGATACCGCACAGATACGCAGTATTTT.

The chain carries TRBV2 and TRBJ1-6, with TRBD1 identical over 9 bases. The CDR3 runs to 14 residues. The germline CDR1 and CDR2 sequences are SNHLY and FYNNEI. V shed 8 bases, J shed 10 bases, and the junction held 9 bases outside the gene matches. CDR3 in amino acids: CASGRDRELSPLHF. CDR3 DNA: TGTGCCAGCGGCCGGGACAGGGAACTCTCACCCCTCCACTTT.

This chain links TRBV27 with TRBJ1-1; no firm D call. V lost 5 bases, J lost 10 bases, and 17 bases lay in between. The CDR3 has 13 amino acids. Germline V gives CDR1 MNHEY, CDR2 SMNVEV (reference sequence). DNA of the CDR3: TGTGCCAGCAGTCTCTCAGGTCAACAAGTAGCTTTCTTT. Protein: CASSLSGQQVAFF.

The chain recombines TRBV5-1 with TRBJ2-2; D is possibly TRBD1 (6 bases). The germline V gene encodes CDR1 SGHRS and CDR2 YFSETQ. The V end was cut by 4 bases, the J end by 2 bases, with 18 bases between. The CDR3 spans 17 residues. The CDR3 nucleotides are TGCGCCAGCAGCCCGGTTCTGGGGGCGGGTAACACCGGGGAGCTGTTTTTT. Translating gives CASSPVLGAGNTGELFF.

With regard to this clone: Compared with germline, one end of the junction differs, possibly owing to a read error. J is TRBJ2-7 and V is TRBV2, with 9 nucleotides matching TRBD1. The germline V gene has CDR1 SNHLY and CDR2 FYNNEI. The CDR3 has 14 amino acids. The CDR3 is CASRAGTGYYGQYF. The CDR3 DNA is TGTGCCAGCAGAGCCGGGACAGGGTACTACGGGCAGTACTTC. The whole variable domain, remainder taken from reference TRBV2 and TRBJ2-7, is EPEVTQTPSHQVTQMGQEVILRCVPISNHLYFYWYRQILGQKVEFLVSFYNNEISEKSEIFDDQFSVERPDGSNFTLKIRSTKLEDSAMYFCASRAGTGYYGQYFGPGTRLTVT.

The chain couples TRBV25-1 to TRBJ1-2, with 8 bases matching TRBD1. Germline values: CDR1 MGHDK, CDR2 SYGVNS. The CDR3 is made up of 16 amino acids. J lost 8 bases, V lost 1 base, and 12 bases had no gene match. The CDR3 sequence is CASSEWERTGRGGYTF. The DNA of the CDR3 is TGTGCCAGCAGTGAATGGGAGCGGACAGGGAGGGGAGGCTACACCTTC.

V gene TRBV7-9 combines with J gene TRBJ1-1; D remains ambiguous. The CDR3 covers 17 residues. Germline lookup yields CDR1 SEHNR and CDR2 FQNEAQ (reference sequence). Trimming cost V 4 bases and J 1 base, with 19 bases left between them. This CDR3 is CASSSLGNNAKNTEAFF. In DNA form, the CDR3 reads TGTGCCAGCAGCTCACTCGGTAATAATGCTAAGAACACTGAAGCTTTCTTT.

The rearrangement joins TRBV10-3 to TRBJ2-5; possibly TRBD1 for D (7 bases). The J call is uncertain, as TRBJ2-7 better fits the DNA end. The length of the CDR3 is 12 residues. Germline V gene lookup returns CDR1 ENHRY and CDR2 SYGVKD. CDR3 loop: CAISPRGDEQYF. The CDR3 region has the DNA TGTGCCATCAGCCCCAGGGGGGACGAGCAGTACTTC.

The V gene is TRBV6-6, the J gene TRBJ1-4, with TRBD1 matching 8 bases. V trimming: 2 bases; J trimming: 1 base; junction bases outside the gene matches: 3. There are 16 residues in the CDR3. Germline V gives CDR1 MNHNY, CDR2 SVGAGI (reference sequence). In nucleotides, the CDR3 is TGTGCCAGCAGTTACCCCACAGGGGGAACTAATGAAAAACTGTTTTTT. It specifies CASSYPTGGTNEKLFF.

The genes are TRBV9 and TRBJ2-5, with D possibly matching TRBD2 (6 bases). CDR3 length: 16 amino acids. Trimming took off 4 bases at V and 0 bases at J, with 16 bases between the two ends. The germline V gene has CDR1 SGDLS and CDR2 YYNGEE. The CDR3: CASSKHDGLYQETQYF. In DNA form, the CDR3 reads TGTGCCAGCAGCAAACACGACGGACTATACCAAGAGACCCAGTACTTC.

J is TRBJ2-7 and V is TRBV5-1; TRBD2 agrees at 8 bases. Trimming cost V 0 bases and J 2 bases; bases outside gene matches: 4. Germline lookup yields CDR1 SGHRS and CDR2 YFSETQ. The CDR3 contains 15 residues. CDR3 protein: CASSLASAGAYEQYF. In DNA, the CDR3 is TGCGCCAGCAGCTTGGCCTCAGCGGGGGCCTACGAGCAGTACTTC.

V usage is TRBV18 and J usage is TRBJ1-1; TRBD1 agrees at 9 bases. Trimming removed 6 bases from V and 1 base from J; junction bases left unmatched: 9. Germline CDR1 and CDR2: KGHSH and LQKENI. The CDR3 runs to 16 residues. CDR3: CASSQSTDRGNTEAFF. Written as DNA, the CDR3 is TGTGCCAGCTCGCAATCTACGGACAGGGGGAACACTGAAGCTTTCTTT.

This sequence joins TRBV7-9 and TRBJ2-7; D remains unclear. V was pared by 1 base and J by 6 bases, with 16 bases between. The CDR3 extends over 15 amino acids. From germline, CDR1 is SEHNR and CDR2 FQNEAQ (reference sequence). The CDR3 loop is CASSLVTHVSGEQYF. In nucleotides, the CDR3 is TGTGCCAGCAGCTTAGTAACCCACGTGTCCGGCGAGCAGTACTTC.

Note on this clone: At one boundary the junction diverges from the germline segment, which might be a read error. The genes are TRBV10-1 and TRBJ2-3, with 10 bases aligning to TRBD1. Germline V gives CDR1 WNHNN, CDR2 SYGVQD (reference sequence). The CDR3 spans 16 residues. The CDR3 bases are TGCGCCAGCAGTGAGTCCGAGACAGGGGGCACAGATATGCAGTATTTT. Residues: CASSESETGGTDMQYF.

The genes are TRBV9 and TRBJ1-1; perhaps TRBD1 as D (6 bases). Per the germline V gene, CDR1 is SGDLS and CDR2 is YYNGEE. Trimming left V 0 bases short and J 1 base short, with 10 bases between. There are 15 residues in the CDR3. The CDR3 protein is CASSVVDSRNTEAFF. The CDR3 DNA reads as TGTGCCAGCAGCGTAGTGGACAGTCGGAACACTGAAGCTTTCTTT. Variable domain in full (rest from reference TRBV9 and TRBJ1-1): DSGVTQTPKHLITATGQRVTLRCSPRSGDLSVYWYQQSLDQGLQFLIQYYNGEERAKGNILERFSAQQFPDLHSELNLSSLELGDSALYFCASSVVDSRNTEAFFGQGTRLTVV.

The chain is built from TRBV4-2 and TRBJ2-1, with TRBD2 matching 8 bases. The CDR3 spans 16 residues. The germline V gene has CDR1 LGHNA and CDR2 YNFKEQ. Unmatched junction bases numbered 7, after V lost 0 bases and J lost 6 bases. The CDR3 DNA follows: TGTGCCAGCAGCCAAGATCCACGGCTAGCGGGCAATGAGCAGTTCTTC. Translation: CASSQDPRLAGNEQFF.

This sequence joins TRBV5-4 and TRBJ2-7; possibly TRBD1 for D (6 bases). Trimming shortened V by 2 bases and J by 0 bases, and 9 bases separated the two germline ends. The CDR3 extends over 14 amino acids. Looked up from germline, CDR1 is SGHNT and CDR2 is YYREEE (reference sequence). The CDR3 spells CASSLQGSSYEQYF. CDR3 in DNA: TGTGCCAGCAGCTTACAGGGAAGCTCCTACGAGCAGTACTTC. Complete variable domain (other parts from reference TRBV5-4 and TRBJ2-7): ETGVTQSPTHLIKTRGQQVTLRCSSQSGHNTVSWYQQALGQGPQFIFQYYREEENGRGNFPPRFSGLQFPNYSSELNVNALELDDSALYLCASSLQGSSYEQYFGPGTRLTVT.

The CDR3 loop is CASSGSLDNEQFF. CDR3 nucleotides: TGTGCCAGTAGCGGGAGTCTAGACAATGAGCAGTTCTTC. The chain uses TRBV5-4 and TRBJ2-1; 9 nucleotides line up with TRBD2. The CDR3 runs 13 residues. V was pared by 8 bases and J by 5 bases, with 5 bases of the junction left unmatched. Germline-derived CDR1 and CDR2 are SGHNT and YYREEE (reference sequence).